This TCR beta chain was captured in a study of blood T cells in healthy people across ages. Per the germline V gene, CDR1 is LNHNV and CDR2 is YYDKDF (reference sequence). The CDR3 loop spans 14 amino acids. Trimming took off 6 bases at V and 3 bases at J, with 14 bases between the two ends. This clonotype was counted at least ten times. The authors ran a second PCR of 7 to 11 cycles using a sample-barcoded 5' primer and a J-beta primer mix. MiXCR, applied by TCRdb to the 5' RACE reads, yields one record per CDR3 protein. Of about 1.7 million distinct CDR3 sequences listed, roughly 27% were seen once; the top ten hold 7% to 9%.

The chain links TRBV15 to TRBJ2-5; maybe TRBD2 (5 bases). Sequenced material: blood. The receptor's source is a woman between 25 and 40 years old in good health. CDR3 sequence (DNA): TGTGCCACCAGAATGAGCGCCGGGAAAGAGACCCAGTACTTC. This translates into CATRMSAGKETQYF. Supplemented by reference TRBV15 and TRBJ2-5, the full variable domain reads DAMVIQNPRYQVTQFGKPVTLSCSQTLNHNVMYWYQQKSSQAPKLLFHYYDKDFNNEADTPDNFQSRRPNTSFCFLDIRSPGLGDTAMYLCATRMSAGKETQYFGPGTRLLVL.